Reported below is one T cell receptor (beta chain). Germline V gives CDR1 MNHEY, CDR2 SVGAGI. The CDR3 runs to 15 residues. Trimming removed 6 bases at V and 0 bases at J, with 13 bases between. The data belong to a study of blood T cell repertoires in COVID-19. On the study more broadly: Sample material is recorded as cDNA or gDNA derived from T cells, B-cell-depleted T cells, or PBMCs.

Authors' processing steps: Reference gene primers were amplified, and this amplification served to estimate nucleated cell counts. Method: immunoSEQ multiplex PCR; TCRdb's copy keeps in-frame clones and lacks some. Clonal size and the V and J genes are those of that table, whereas D and trimming came from the DNA. The sample lists 140,000 or so clones, about 85% occurring once. The genes are TRBV6-5 and TRBJ2-3; tentatively, D is TRBD1 (6 bases). The sequence came from a human donor with acute or convalescent COVID-19. The donor label of this sample is uncertain. The sample consisted of peripheral blood. The CDR3 is CASRRGSGSTDTQYF. The CDR3 nucleotides read TGTGCCAGCAGGAGGGGGTCGGGGAGCACAGATACGCAGTATTTT.